The sequence of this TCR beta chain was determined in a study of shared clonotypes between healthy human individuals. Using immunoSEQ multiplex PCR, the repertoire was profiled, and TCRdb retains in-frame clones only, with some absent. The sample consists of roughly 1.4 million clones, 98% to 99% of them appearing once. Germline V lookup: CDR1 WSHSY, CDR2 SAAADI. Trimming removed 6 bases from V and 1 base from J, with 7 bases in between. The CDR3 is made up of 12 amino acids. The chain employs TRBV10-2 and TRBJ2-7; no clear D gene. The sequencing sample was made of naive CD4+ T cells sorted from blood. Subset noted: CD45RA+ positively selected. The source is a man between 25 and 39 years old in good health. The CDR3 DNA sequence: TGCGCCAGCAGCCCGTTATCCTACGAGCAGTACTTC. This sequence encodes CASSPLSYEQYF.